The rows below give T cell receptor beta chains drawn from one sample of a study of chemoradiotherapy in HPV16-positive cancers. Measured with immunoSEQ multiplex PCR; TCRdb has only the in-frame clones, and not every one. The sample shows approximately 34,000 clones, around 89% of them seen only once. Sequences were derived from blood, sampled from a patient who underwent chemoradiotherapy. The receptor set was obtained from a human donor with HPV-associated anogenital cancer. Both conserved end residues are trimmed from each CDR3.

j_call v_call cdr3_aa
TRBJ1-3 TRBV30 AWSPLQGANGNTIY
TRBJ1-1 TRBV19 ASSRDRGTEAF
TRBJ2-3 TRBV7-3 ASSATTLRGTDTQY
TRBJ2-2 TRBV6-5 ASRATGDTGELF
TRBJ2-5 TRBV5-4 ASSLAPSGVQETQY
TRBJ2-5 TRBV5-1 ASSFGQGGVETQY
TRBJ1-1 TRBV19 ASSIGNTEAF
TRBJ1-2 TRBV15 ATSSRQTGGGYT
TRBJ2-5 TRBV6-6 ASSYSTQGTQY
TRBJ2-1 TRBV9 ASSLVPISNNEQF
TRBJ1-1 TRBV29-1 SVSQTNTEAF
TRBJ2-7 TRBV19 ASSIGKQGAYEQY